Listed here is a single T cell receptor (beta chain). The antigen remains undetermined. These data come from a study of shared clonotypes between healthy human individuals. Overall study results and limits: Among the subsets, naive ones generally showed larger estimated richness than memory ones. Clonotypes shared by all four donors outscored non-shared clonotypes in generation probability.

Between the trimmed V and J ends, which lost 6 bases and 9 bases, there was a span of 15 bases. Per the germline V gene, CDR1 is SNHLY and CDR2 is FYNNEI. CDR3 length: 13 residues. Produced via immunoSEQ multiplex PCR; TCRdb's table is partial and in-frame only. Altogether about 1 million clones are present, about 74% being singletons, with the ten largest covering around 1.5%. J is TRBJ2-4 and V is TRBV2; D is unresolved. This receptor was taken from a man aged 18 to 29 in good health. The sample consisted of memory CD4+ T cells sorted from blood. The subset: CD45RA-negative fraction. CDR3 sequence reads: CASSPESAAIQYF. The CDR3 DNA sequence: TGTGCCAGCAGCCCCGAAAGCGCGGCCATTCAGTACTTC. Full variable domain (missing parts from reference TRBV2 and TRBJ2-4): EPEVTQTPSHQVTQMGQEVILRCVPISNHLYFYWYRQILGQKVEFLVSFYNNEISEKSEIFDDQFSVERPDGSNFTLKIRSTKLEDSAMYFCASSPESAAIQYFGAGTRLSVL.